What follows are 2 T cell receptor beta chains derived from one specimen sequenced in a study of early T cells in non-severe SARS-CoV-2 infection. TCRdb reanalysed the 5' RACE reads using MiXCR and keeps one entry per CDR3 protein. In the table there are tens of thousands of distinct CDR3 sequences, 10% to 15% of which are singletons. Source material: whole blood. The receptors here all came from an adult who was a healthcare worker with PCR-confirmed SARS-CoV-2 infection or an uninfected control (not recorded which).

The genes are TRBV5-1 and TRBJ2-1; no definite D call. CDR1 is SGHRS, CDR2 YFSETQ, per germline. The V end lost 0 bases, the J end lost 7 bases, and 14 bases lay between the germline ends. The CDR3 has 15 amino acids. This chain's CDR3 is CASSLAVIDTNEQFF. CDR3 coding DNA: TGCGCCAGCAGCTTGGCGGTTATAGATACGAATGAGCAGTTCTTC.

There are many counts of this clonotype. The genes are TRBV10-3 and TRBJ2-5; no clear D. Trimming cost V 0 bases and J 0 bases, with 8 bases left between them. CDR1 and CDR2 from the germline V gene are ENHRY and SYGVKD. The CDR3 is 15 residues long. Written as DNA, the CDR3 is TGTGCCATCAGTGAGTCGTCAGGAGACCAAGAGACCCAGTACTTC. It translates to CAISESSGDQETQYF.